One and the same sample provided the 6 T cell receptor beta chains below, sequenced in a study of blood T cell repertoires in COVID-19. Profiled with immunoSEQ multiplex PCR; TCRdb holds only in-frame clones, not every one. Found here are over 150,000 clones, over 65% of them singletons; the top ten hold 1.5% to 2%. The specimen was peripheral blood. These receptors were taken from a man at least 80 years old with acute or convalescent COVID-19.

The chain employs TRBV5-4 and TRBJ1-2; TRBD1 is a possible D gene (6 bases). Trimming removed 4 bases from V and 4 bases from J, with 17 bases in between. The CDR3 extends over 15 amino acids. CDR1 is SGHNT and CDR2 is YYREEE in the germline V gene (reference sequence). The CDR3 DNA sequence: TGTGCCAGCAGCCTGGACGGGGGGGCAGGCTATGGCTACACCTTC. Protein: CASSLDGGAGYGYTF.

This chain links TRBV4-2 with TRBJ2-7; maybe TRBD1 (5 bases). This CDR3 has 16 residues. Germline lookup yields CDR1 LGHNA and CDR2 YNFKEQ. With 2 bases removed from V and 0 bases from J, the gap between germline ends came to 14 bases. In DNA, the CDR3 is TGTGCCAGCAGCCAATCCCCAGGGTCGGACTCCTACGAGCAGTACTTC. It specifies CASSQSPGSDSYEQYF.

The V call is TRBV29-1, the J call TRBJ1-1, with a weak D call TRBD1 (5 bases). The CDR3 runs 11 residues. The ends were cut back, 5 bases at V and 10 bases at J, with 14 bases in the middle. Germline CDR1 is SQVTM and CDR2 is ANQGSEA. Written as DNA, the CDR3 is TGCAGCGTTCGGCAGGGAAACGGAGCTTTCTTT. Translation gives CSVRQGNGAFF.

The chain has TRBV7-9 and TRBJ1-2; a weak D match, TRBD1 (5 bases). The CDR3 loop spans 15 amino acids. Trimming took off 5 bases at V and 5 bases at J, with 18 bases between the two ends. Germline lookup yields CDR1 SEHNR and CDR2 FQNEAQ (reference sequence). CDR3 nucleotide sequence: TGTGCCAGCAGCCAAGAAGATCGGGGGACGTATGGCTACACCTTC. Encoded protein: CASSQEDRGTYGYTF.

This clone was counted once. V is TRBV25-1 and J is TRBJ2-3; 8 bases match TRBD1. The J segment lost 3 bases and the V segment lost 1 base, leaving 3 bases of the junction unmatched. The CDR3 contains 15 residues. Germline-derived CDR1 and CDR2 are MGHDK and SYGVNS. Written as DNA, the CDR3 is TGTGCCAGCAGTGAATCAGGGGGCTGGACAGATACGCAGTATTTT. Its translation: CASSESGGWTDTQYF.

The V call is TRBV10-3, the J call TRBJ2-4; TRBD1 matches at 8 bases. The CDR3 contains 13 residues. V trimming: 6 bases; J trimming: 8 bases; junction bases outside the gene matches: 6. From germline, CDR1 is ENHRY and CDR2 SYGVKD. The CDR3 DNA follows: TGTGCCATCAGGACGGACAGGGAGGACATTCAGTACTTC. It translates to CAIRTDREDIQYF.